Listed below are T cell receptor beta chains from one sample, sequenced in a study of control samples from healthy donors and cancer patients. TCRdb's copy holds only in-frame clones and misses some; the assay was immunoSEQ multiplex PCR. This sample has over 50,000 clones, with approximately 86% found just once. The sample taken for sequencing was blood. The receptors originated from a man aged 45-65 years in good health. CDR3s include the opening cysteine and the closing phenylalanine or tryptophan. A D gene is named only where the DNA matches it firmly. Not all rows give a size; the values are once, few, many and, for expanded clones, a class.

v_gene,len,j_gene,d_gene,abundance,CDR3aa,CDR3nt
TRBV6-2/TRBV6-3,13,TRBJ1-4,-,-,CASSSEGDEKLFF,TGTGCCAGCAGTTCCGAAGGCGATGAAAAACTGTTTTTT
TRBV11-2,12,TRBJ2-7,-,-,CASSLAVNEQYF,TGTGCCAGCAGCTTAGCCGTGAACGAGCAGTACTTC
TRBV19,12,TRBJ1-6,-,-,CASRPPGSPLHF,TGTGCCAGTAGACCCCCCGGGTCACCCCTCCACTTT
TRBV7-8,16,TRBJ2-7,-,-,CASSPRAYTQPYEQYF,TGTGCCAGCAGCCCACGTGCGTACACCCAGCCCTACGAGCAGTACTTC
TRBV27,12,TRBJ2-3,-,-,CASRTQGDTQYF,TGTGCCAGCAGAACGCAGGGAGATACGCAGTATTTT
TRBV18,14,TRBJ2-7,-,-,CASSPEEGAYEQYF,TGTGCCAGCTCACCAGAGGAGGGGGCCTACGAGCAGTACTTC
TRBV20-1,15,TRBJ2-7,-,few,CSASPPEGSSYEQYF,TGCAGTGCTAGTCCGCCCGAAGGGAGCTCCTACGAGCAGTACTTC
TRBV12-5,14,TRBJ1-1,-,-,CASGLTAGNTEAFF,TGTGCTAGTGGTTTGACAGCCGGGAACACTGAAGCTTTCTTT
TRBV11-3,14,TRBJ2-3,-,-,CASSEDTGTDTQYF,TGTGCCAGCAGCGAGGACACGGGCACAGATACGCAGTATTTT
TRBV6-5,16,TRBJ2-1,TRBD1,-,CASSYSRGTGYNEQFF,TGTGCCAGCAGTTACTCTCGTGGGACAGGGTATAATGAGCAGTTCTTC
TRBV21-1,21,TRBJ1-5,-,-,CASSPHQGGTHLWYSNQPQHF,TGTGCCAGCAGCCCTCACCAGGGGGGGACACATCTCTGGTATAGCAATCAGCCCCAGCATTTT
TRBV11-3,15,TRBJ1-6,-,-,CASSSDGGSNSPLHF,TGTGCCAGCAGTTCAGATGGAGGTTCCAATTCACCCCTCCACTTT
TRBV6-5,12,TRBJ2-7,TRBD1,-,CASSPTGPEQYF,TGTGCCAGCAGCCCGACAGGGCCCGAGCAGTACTTC
TRBV10-1,14,TRBJ2-7,-,few,CASSESLGWGEQYF,TGCGCCAGCAGTGAGTCGCTGGGATGGGGCGAGCAGTACTTC
TRBV28,12,TRBJ2-2,-,once,CASSLREEELFF,TGTGCCAGCAGTTTAAGGGAAGAGGAGCTGTTTTTT
TRBV10-3,12,TRBJ2-1,-,-,CAIGGTDNEQFF,TGTGCCATCGGAGGTACTGACAATGAGCAGTTCTTC
TRBV28,15,TRBJ2-5,TRBD1,-,CASSSGTGGGETQYF,TGTGCCAGCAGCTCCGGGACAGGGGGAGGAGAGACCCAGTACTTC
TRBV13,14,TRBJ2-3,-,-,CASSRGLRGDTQYF,TGTGCCAGCAGCCGGGGGCTGAGGGGAGATACGCAGTATTTT
TRBV9,13,TRBJ1-4,-,-,CASSEGFNEKLFF,TGTGCCAGCAGCGAGGGTTTTAATGAAAAACTGTTTTTT
TRBV16,13,TRBJ1-6,-,-,CASSQVEISPLHF,TGTGCCAGCAGCCAGGTAGAAATCTCACCCCTCCACTTT
TRBV28,13,TRBJ2-7,-,-,CASGLADYYEQYF,TGTGCCAGCGGCCTAGCAGATTACTACGAGCAGTACTTC
TRBV27,14,TRBJ1-1,-,-,CASKVGQMNTEAFF,TGTGCCAGCAAGGTCGGGCAGATGAACACTGAAGCTTTCTTT
TRBV2,13,TRBJ2-2,-,-,CASSEQGAGELFF,TGTGCCAGCAGTGAACAGGGTGCCGGGGAGCTGTTTTTT
TRBV6-5,14,TRBJ1-3,TRBD1,few,CASSGTGHGNTIYF,TGTGCCAGCAGCGGGACAGGACATGGAAACACCATATATTTT
TRBV27,15,TRBJ1-4,-,-,CASSLYSGRIEKLFF,TGTGCCAGCAGTTTATATTCAGGCCGAATTGAAAAACTGTTTTTT
TRBV5-5,17,TRBJ2-2,TRBD2,-,CASSLRSSGANTGELFF,TGTGCCAGCAGCCTCAGGTCTAGCGGGGCGAACACCGGGGAGCTGTTTTTT
TRBV11-2,12,TRBJ2-5,-,-,CASSSARETQYF,TGTGCCAGCAGTTCCGCTCGAGAGACCCAGTACTTC
TRBV19,12,TRBJ2-5,-,-,CASSKGQETQYF,TGTGCCAGTAGTAAGGGCCAAGAGACCCAGTACTTC
TRBV18,12,TRBJ2-1,-,-,CASSRFDGEQFF,TGTGCCAGCTCACGATTCGACGGTGAGCAGTTCTTC
TRBV28,12,TRBJ2-7,TRBD2,-,CAIGRATYEQYF,TGTGCCATCGGGAGGGCCACCTACGAGCAGTACTTC
TRBV29-1,13,TRBJ1-4,-,-,CSVGGGTNEKLFF,TGCAGCGTCGGAGGCGGGACTAATGAAAAACTGTTTTTT
TRBV19,13,TRBJ2-3,-,-,CASSIIRTDTQYF,TGTGCCAGTAGTATCATACGGACAGATACGCAGTATTTT
TRBV6-5,12,TRBJ2-7,-,-,CASSQDHYEQYF,TGTGCCAGCAGTCAGGACCACTACGAGCAGTACTTC
TRBV6-1,14,TRBJ2-5,-,-,CASSEWGTQETQYF,TGTGCCAGCAGTGAATGGGGTACTCAAGAGACCCAGTACTTC
TRBV7-2,16,TRBJ2-1,-,-,CASSSPRFGPNNEQFF,TGTGCCAGCAGCTCCCCGAGATTCGGACCGAACAATGAGCAGTTCTTC
TRBV7-9,14,TRBJ2-4,-,-,CASSRLRGKNIQYF,TGTGCCAGCAGCCGGTTGAGGGGCAAAAACATTCAGTACTTC